Below, 32 T cell receptor beta chains from the same sample are listed, as sequenced in a study of PD-1 blockade in classical Hodgkin lymphoma. The protocol was immunoSEQ multiplex PCR, while the TCRdb copy is restricted to in-frame clones and leaves out a portion. The sample holds around 26,000 clones, 85% to 95% seen once. Time point reported: newly diagnosed, previously untreated cHL patient sample. Sequencing used peripheral blood mononuclear cells (PBMCs). Receptors originate from a human donor with classical Hodgkin lymphoma.

The V and J genes are TRBV7-3 and TRBJ2-5; 14 nucleotides match TRBD2. This CDR3 comprises 16 residues. Looked up from germline, CDR1 is SGHTA and CDR2 is FQGTGA. The ends lost 5 bases at V and 5 bases at J; junction bases unmatched: 7. The CDR3 DNA reads TGTGCCAGCAGCATCGGGACTAGCGGGGGCGGGGAGACCCAGTACTTC. This sequence encodes CASSIGTSGGGETQYF.

This clone is a singleton in its sample. V usage is TRBV30 and J usage is TRBJ2-2; D unclear. V lost 4 bases and J lost 5, with 14 bases in between. This CDR3 has 14 amino acids. Germline CDR1 and CDR2: GTSNPN and SVGIG (reference sequence). As DNA, the CDR3 is TGTGCCTGGACCACTACTACACTAACCGGGGAGCTGTTTTTT. It specifies CAWTTTTLTGELFF.

The gene calls are TRBV6-5 and TRBJ1-6; D possibly corresponds to TRBD1 (6 bases). V gave up 2 bases and J gave up 10 bases, with 12 bases separating them. CDR3 size: 14 residues. Germline CDR1 is MNHEY and CDR2 is SVGAGI. The CDR3 region has the DNA TGTGCCAGCAGTTACCGGGGGGGGGCCTCACCCCTCCACTTT. Protein: CASSYRGGASPLHF.

The chain joins TRBV5-1 to TRBJ2-2, with D possibly TRBD2 on 6 matching bases. CDR3 length: 14 residues. V lost 4 bases, J lost 4 bases, and 11 bases lay in between. CDR1 SGHRS and CDR2 YFSETQ come from the germline V gene. CDR3 nucleotides: TGCGCCAGCAGCCCCGGGGGAAGCACCGGGGAGCTGTTTTTT. It specifies CASSPGGSTGELFF.

The CDR3 DNA follows: TGTGCCATCAGCCTCCGGACGGACACTGAAGCTTTCTTT. Its translation is CAISLRTDTEAFF. The chain is built from TRBV10-3 and TRBJ1-1; D uncertain. Trimming shortened V by 6 bases and J by 3 bases, and 11 bases separated the two germline ends. This CDR3 is built from 13 residues. Germline V CDR1 and CDR2: ENHRY, SYGVKD.

This clone was seen once. The rearrangement uses TRBV11-3 and TRBJ2-1; D not resolved. V shed 0 bases and J shed 6 bases, with 3 bases lying between them. The germline V gene encodes CDR1 SGHNT and CDR2 YENEEA. This CDR3 is 12 amino acids long. Here the CDR3 DNA reads TGTGCCAGCAGCTTAGACCGCAATGAGCAGTTCTTC. It encodes CASSLDRNEQFF.

The chain is built from TRBV2 and TRBJ1-4, with D tentatively TRBD1 (5 bases). Trimming took off 3 bases at V and 12 bases at J, with 8 bases between the two ends. This CDR3 has 11 residues. Germline CDR1 SNHLY, CDR2 FYNNEI. CDR3 in DNA: TGTGCCAGCAGTGATGGGGGGGAACTGTTTTTT. Its protein is CASSDGGELFF.

This clone was detected once. The genes are TRBV19 and TRBJ1-5, with 8 bases fitting TRBD1. Germline V gene data show CDR1 as LNHDA and CDR2 as SQIVND (reference sequence). J was trimmed by 4 bases and V by 5 bases; bases with no gene match: 10. The CDR3 is made up of 16 amino acids. The CDR3 DNA sequence: TGTGCCAGTAGTGTCCATCGGGGACAGGCTAATCAGCCCCAGCATTTT. This translates into CASSVHRGQANQPQHF.

The rearrangement links TRBV2 to TRBJ2-7; D remains unclear. Trimming shortened V by 1 base and J by 5 bases, and 0 bases separated the two germline ends. The CDR3 is made up of 10 amino acids. The germline V gene encodes CDR1 SNHLY and CDR2 FYNNEI. The CDR3 DNA is TGTGCCAGCAGTGAAGACGAGCAGTACTTC. This encodes CASSEDEQYF.

This clone has just one count. The chain links TRBV12-5 to TRBJ2-7; D might be TRBD1 (5 bases). Germline CDR1 LGHNT, CDR2 FRNRAP. Deletions cut 8 bases from V and 6 bases from J, with 20 bases between. The CDR3 spans 14 residues. The CDR3 nucleotides are TGTGCTAGTTTCCAGGGAACTGAATCGGGCGAGCAGTACTTC. It codes for CASFQGTESGEQYF. Full variable domain (rest looked up from reference TRBV12-5 and TRBJ2-7): DARVTQTPRHKVTEMGQEVTMRCQPILGHNTVFWYRQTMMQGLELLAYFRNRAPLDDSGMPKDRFSAEMPDATLATLKIQPSEPRDSAVYFCASFQGTESGEQYFGPGTRLTVT.

The chain links TRBV9 to TRBJ2-7; D possibly corresponds to TRBD1 (5 bases). V lost 4 bases and J lost 1, with 12 bases in between. Per the germline V gene, CDR1 is SGDLS and CDR2 is YYNGEE. The CDR3 totals 14 residues. CDR3 DNA: TGTGCCAGCAGCCCAGGGCAGTCTTCCTACGAGCAGTACTTC. Amino acids: CASSPGQSSYEQYF.

The chain recombines TRBV2 with TRBJ1-1; 9 bases agree with TRBD1. The junction had 4 bases not matched to a gene; V was cut back by 6 bases and J by 2 bases. The CDR3 is 14 amino acids. From germline, CDR1 is SNHLY and CDR2 FYNNEI. CDR3 DNA sequence: TGTGCCAGCAGCGAGACAGGGGGAAACACTGAAGCTTTCTTT. It is translated as CASSETGGNTEAFF.

The chain carries TRBV2 and TRBJ2-7, with D hard to call. Germline V gene data show CDR1 as SNHLY and CDR2 as FYNNEI. The ends were cut back, 2 bases at V and 2 bases at J, with 13 bases in the middle. CDR3 length: 15 residues. CDR3: CASSEQLQSAYEQYF. Written as DNA, the CDR3 is TGTGCCAGCAGTGAACAACTACAGAGTGCCTACGAGCAGTACTTC.

This clone was detected only once. V gene TRBV27 combines with J gene TRBJ2-2; 12 bases agree with TRBD2. Germline CDR1 and CDR2: MNHEY and SMNVEV (reference sequence). After removal of 3 bases from V and 2 bases from J, the junction contained 4 bases not matched to a gene. The CDR3 length is 17 residues. The CDR3 sequence: CASSFTTSGRNTGELFF. In nucleotides, the CDR3 is TGTGCCAGCAGTTTTACGACTAGCGGGAGAAACACCGGGGAGCTGTTTTTT.

For the CDR3, the DNA is TGTGCCAGCAGTGCTTCAAGAGGAATTACGCTAGCCAAAAACATTCAGTACTTC. Its protein is CASSASRGITLAKNIQYF. This rearrangement joins TRBV2 to TRBJ2-4; D is undetermined. The ends were cut back, 4 bases at V and 0 bases at J, with 19 bases in the middle. CDR3 length equals 18 residues. CDR1 and CDR2 from the germline V gene are SNHLY and FYNNEI. Full variable domain (missing parts from reference TRBV2 and TRBJ2-4): EPEVTQTPSHQVTQMGQEVILRCVPISNHLYFYWYRQILGQKVEFLVSFYNNEISEKSEIFDDQFSVERPDGSNFTLKIRSTKLEDSAMYFCASSASRGITLAKNIQYFGAGTRLSVL.

This clone appeared once. This chain links TRBV10-1 with TRBJ2-1; unclear D gene. V gave up 4 bases and J gave up 7 bases, with 11 bases separating them. Germline values: CDR1 WNHNN, CDR2 SYGVQD (reference sequence). The CDR3 sequence is 13 residues long. CDR3 protein: CASSGAGRNEQFF. Written as DNA, the CDR3 is TGCGCCAGCAGTGGGGCAGGTCGTAATGAGCAGTTCTTC.

The gene calls are TRBV4-1 and TRBJ2-5; no firm D call. This CDR3 has 15 residues. The germline gives CDR1 MGHRA, CDR2 YSYEKL. Trimming removed 0 bases from V and 5 bases from J, with 13 bases in between. The CDR3 bases are TGCGCCAGCAGCCAAGATCCAACCGAGAGGGAGACCCAGTACTTC. Protein sequence: CASSQDPTERETQYF.

The chain carries TRBV14 and TRBJ2-2; D gene unclear. V lost 1 base and J lost 0, with 6 bases in between. CDR3 length: 15 residues. Germline CDR1 and CDR2: SGHDN and FVKESK. CDR3 amino acids: CASSQVLANTGELFF. The CDR3 nucleotides read TGTGCCAGCAGCCAAGTTCTGGCGAACACCGGGGAGCTGTTTTTT. Full variable domain (remainder filled in from reference TRBV14 and TRBJ2-2): EAGVTQFPSHSVIEKGQTVTLRCDPISGHDNLYWYRRVMGKEIKFLLHFVKESKQDESGMPNNRFLAERTGGTYSTLKVQPAELEDSGVYFCASSQVLANTGELFFGEGSRLTVL.

The CDR3 protein is CASSLGAGGRQETQYF. Written as DNA, the CDR3 is TGTGCCAGCAGCTTGGGAGCGGGGGGGCGTCAAGAGACCCAGTACTTC. The chain combines TRBV11-3 with TRBJ2-5; 10 nucleotides agree with TRBD2. This CDR3 has 16 amino acids. With 3 bases clipped from V and 2 bases from J, the junction kept 6 bases outside the gene matches. Per the germline V gene, CDR1 is SGHNT and CDR2 is YENEEA. The whole variable domain, filled in from reference TRBV11-3 and TRBJ2-5, reads EAGVVQSPRYKIIEKKQPVAFWCNPISGHNTLYWYLQNLGQGPELLIRYENEEAVDDSQLPKDRFSAERLKGVDSTLKIQPAELGDSAVYLCASSLGAGGRQETQYFGPGTRLLVL.

This clone was seen a handful of times. This chain uses TRBV27 with TRBJ1-2; D not resolved. This CDR3 is 15 amino acids long. V gave up 2 bases and J gave up 8 bases, with 18 bases separating them. Germline V CDR1 and CDR2: MNHEY, SMNVEV (reference sequence). The DNA of the CDR3 is TGTGCCAGCAGTTTAAGCGTTTACATCCCAAGGGGCTACACCTTC. This encodes CASSLSVYIPRGYTF.

The J gene is TRBJ1-1, the V gene TRBV28, with D uncertain. Between the trimmed V and J ends, which lost 2 bases and 0 bases, there was a span of 4 bases. CDR3 size: 13 residues. Germline values: CDR1 MDHEN, CDR2 SYDVKM. The CDR3: CASSLPMNTEAFF. The CDR3 coding sequence is TGTGCCAGCAGTTTACCCATGAACACTGAAGCTTTCTTT. The full variable domain, its missing parts supplied by reference TRBV28 and TRBJ1-1, is DVKVTQSSRYLVKRTGEKVFLECVQDMDHENMFWYRQDPGLGLRLIYFSYDVKMKEKGDIPEGYSVSREKKERFSLILESASTNQTSMYLCASSLPMNTEAFFGQGTRLTVV.

This sequence joins TRBV30 and TRBJ1-5; no firm D call. The CDR3 is made up of 13 amino acids. The V end was cut by 2 bases, the J end by 5 bases, with 10 bases between. The germline V gene has CDR1 GTSNPN and CDR2 SVGIG (reference sequence). The CDR3 is CAWSTARDQPQHF. The CDR3 bases are TGTGCCTGGAGTACGGCAAGGGATCAGCCCCAGCATTTT.

The V gene is TRBV28, the J gene TRBJ2-2, with 11 bases identical to TRBD2. The CDR3 extends over 16 amino acids. In germline, CDR1 is MDHEN, CDR2 SYDVKM. V lost 2 bases to trimming and J lost 9 bases; unmatched junction nucleotides: 8. Here the CDR3 reads CASSLATSGSGRELFF. DNA of the CDR3: TGTGCCAGCAGTTTAGCCACTAGCGGGAGCGGTAGGGAGCTGTTTTTT. Variable domain in full (rest from reference TRBV28 and TRBJ2-2): DVKVTQSSRYLVKRTGEKVFLECVQDMDHENMFWYRQDPGLGLRLIYFSYDVKMKEKGDIPEGYSVSREKKERFSLILESASTNQTSMYLCASSLATSGSGRELFFGEGSRLTVL.

The rearrangement joins TRBV19 to TRBJ2-1; D is undetermined. Per germline, CDR1 LNHDA and CDR2 SQIVND (reference sequence). CDR3 length equals 13 residues. V was cut by 5 bases and J by 2 bases, with 7 bases left in between. The CDR3 DNA reads as TGTGCCAGTAGTCTCCTGGCCTACAATGAGCAGTTCTTC. Residues: CASSLLAYNEQFF.

This chain connects TRBV10-1 to TRBJ2-5; 8 nucleotides agree with TRBD1. This CDR3 region has 15 residues. CDR1 is WNHNN and CDR2 is SYGVQD in the germline V gene (reference sequence). The V gene end was trimmed by 2 bases and the J gene end by 5 bases; junction bases not matched to a gene: 7. The CDR3, as DNA: TGCGCCAGCAGTGAGGGACAGGGTAGTCGTGAGACCCAGTACTTC. It codes for CASSEGQGSRETQYF.

V and J are TRBV19 and TRBJ2-2, with 7 bases identical to TRBD1. V trimming: 7 bases; J trimming: 4 bases; junction bases outside the gene matches: 9. Germline CDR1 and CDR2: LNHDA and SQIVND (reference sequence). This CDR3 has 15 amino acids. The CDR3 DNA reads as TGTGCCAGTACCTTCCACAGGGGTGGCACCGGGGAGCTGTTTTTT. This encodes CASTFHRGGTGELFF. The entire variable domain, with the rest obtained from reference TRBV19 and TRBJ2-2, is as follows: DGGITQSPKYLFRKEGQNVTLSCEQNLNHDAMYWYRQDPGQGLRLIYYSQIVNDFQKGDIAEGYSVSREKKESFPLTVTSAQKNPTAFYLCASTFHRGGTGELFFGEGSRLTVL.

The chain is built from TRBV7-3 and TRBJ2-5, with 14 bases aligning to TRBD2. The length of the CDR3 is 15 residues. Trimming cost V 5 bases and J 5 bases; bases outside gene matches: 4. CDR1 SGHTA and CDR2 FQGTGA come from the germline V gene. The CDR3 loop is CASSPTSGGAETQYF. The CDR3 DNA reads as TGTGCCAGCAGCCCGACTAGCGGGGGGGCGGAGACCCAGTACTTC.

This chain connects TRBV5-4 to TRBJ2-7; possibly TRBD1 for D (6 bases). The CDR3 contains 14 residues. Deletions cut 5 bases from V and 5 bases from J, with 17 bases between. The V gene's germline CDR1 is SGHNT and CDR2 YYREEE (reference sequence). CDR3 protein: CASSSGQHRDEQYF. The CDR3 region has the DNA TGTGCCAGCAGTTCTGGACAGCACAGGGACGAGCAGTACTTC.

The V gene is TRBV5-6, the J gene TRBJ2-7; possible D gene TRBD1, 6 bases. V lost 2 bases, J lost 6 bases, and 12 bases lay in between. Looked up from germline, CDR1 is SGHDT and CDR2 is YYEEEE. CDR3 length equals 13 residues. The CDR3 bases are TGTGCCAGCAGCTTTTTAGGGGGTTCCGAGCAGTACTTC. It codes for CASSFLGGSEQYF.

V usage is TRBV6-6 and J usage is TRBJ2-7, with a tentative D call TRBD2 (6 bases). The CDR3 totals 15 residues. V lost 6 bases and J 0 bases, leaving 15 bases between the germline ends. The germline V gene has CDR1 MNHNY and CDR2 SVGAGI (reference sequence). The CDR3 reads CASSPPRTTSYEQYF. CDR3 DNA: TGTGCCAGCAGCCCACCCAGGACTACCTCCTACGAGCAGTACTTC.

J is TRBJ2-1 and V is TRBV6-4; 10 bases agree with TRBD1. This CDR3 spans 15 amino acids. V was pared by 6 bases and J by 12 bases, with 14 bases of the junction left unmatched. Germline-derived CDR1 and CDR2 are MRHNA and SNTAGT. The CDR3 loop is CASSSIPTGGEGQFF. CDR3 bases: TGTGCCAGCAGCTCCATCCCGACAGGGGGCGAAGGGCAGTTCTTC.

The chain links TRBV25-1 to TRBJ2-1; 10 nucleotides agree with TRBD2. The CDR3 runs 15 residues. Germline CDR1 is MGHDK and CDR2 is SYGVNS. Losses at the gene ends were 6 bases for V and 4 bases for J; bases not matched to a gene: 6. In DNA form, the CDR3 reads TGTGCCAGCAGGCTGACTAGCGGGTGGTACAATGAGCAGTTCTTC. This gives the protein CASRLTSGWYNEQFF.